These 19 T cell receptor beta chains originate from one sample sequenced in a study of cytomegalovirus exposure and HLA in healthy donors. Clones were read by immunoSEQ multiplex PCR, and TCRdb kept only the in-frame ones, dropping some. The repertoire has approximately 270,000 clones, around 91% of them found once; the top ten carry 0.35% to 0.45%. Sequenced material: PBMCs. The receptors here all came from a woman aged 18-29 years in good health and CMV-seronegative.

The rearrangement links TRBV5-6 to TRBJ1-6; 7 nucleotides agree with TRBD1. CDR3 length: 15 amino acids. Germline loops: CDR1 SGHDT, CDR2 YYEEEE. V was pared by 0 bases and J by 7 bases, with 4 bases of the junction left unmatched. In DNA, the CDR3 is TGTGCCAGCAGCTTGGGGGACAGCGAAAATTCACCCCTCCACTTT. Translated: CASSLGDSENSPLHF. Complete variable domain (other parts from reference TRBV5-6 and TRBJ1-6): DAGVTQSPTHLIKTRGQQVTLRCSPKSGHDTVSWYQQALGQGPQFIFQYYEEEERQRGNFPDRFSGHQFPNYSSELNVNALLLGDSALYLCASSLGDSENSPLHFGNGTRLTVT.

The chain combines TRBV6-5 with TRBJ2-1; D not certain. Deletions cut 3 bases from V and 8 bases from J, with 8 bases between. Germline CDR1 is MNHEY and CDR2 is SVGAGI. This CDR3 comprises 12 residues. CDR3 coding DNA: TGTGCCAGCAGTTATTCCGGTTATGAGCAGTTCTTC. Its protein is CASSYSGYEQFF.

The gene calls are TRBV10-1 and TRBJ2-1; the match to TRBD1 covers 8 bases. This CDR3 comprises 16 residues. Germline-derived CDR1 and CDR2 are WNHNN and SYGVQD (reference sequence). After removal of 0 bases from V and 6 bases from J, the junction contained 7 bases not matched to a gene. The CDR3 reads CASSESGQARLNEQFF. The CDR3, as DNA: TGCGCCAGCAGTGAGTCGGGACAGGCCCGCCTCAATGAGCAGTTCTTC.

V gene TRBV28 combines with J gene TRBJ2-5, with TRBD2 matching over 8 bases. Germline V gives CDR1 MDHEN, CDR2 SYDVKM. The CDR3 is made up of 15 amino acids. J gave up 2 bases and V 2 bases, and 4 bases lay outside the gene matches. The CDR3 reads CASSLPAGVQETQYF. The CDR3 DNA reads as TGTGCCAGCAGTTTACCAGCGGGGGTACAAGAGACCCAGTACTTC.

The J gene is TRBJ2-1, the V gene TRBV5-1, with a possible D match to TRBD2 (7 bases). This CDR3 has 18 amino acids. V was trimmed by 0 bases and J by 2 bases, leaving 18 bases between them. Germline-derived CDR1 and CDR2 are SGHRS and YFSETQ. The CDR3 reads CASSLVAGALATYNEQFF. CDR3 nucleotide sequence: TGCGCCAGCAGCTTGGTTGCGGGGGCCCTCGCGACCTACAATGAGCAGTTCTTC.

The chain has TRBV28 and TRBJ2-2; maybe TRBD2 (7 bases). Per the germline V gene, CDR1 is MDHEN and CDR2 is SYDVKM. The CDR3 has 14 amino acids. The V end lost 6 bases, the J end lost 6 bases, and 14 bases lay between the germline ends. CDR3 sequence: CASRVGGGAGELFF. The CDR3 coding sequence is TGTGCCAGCAGAGTTGGGGGGGGCGCCGGGGAGCTGTTTTTT.

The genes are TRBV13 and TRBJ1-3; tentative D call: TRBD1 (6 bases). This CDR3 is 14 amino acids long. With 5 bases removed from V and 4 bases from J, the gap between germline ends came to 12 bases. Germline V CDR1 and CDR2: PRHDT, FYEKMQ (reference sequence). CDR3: CASSITGPGNTIYF. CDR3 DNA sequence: TGTGCCAGCAGCATTACAGGGCCCGGAAACACCATATATTTT.

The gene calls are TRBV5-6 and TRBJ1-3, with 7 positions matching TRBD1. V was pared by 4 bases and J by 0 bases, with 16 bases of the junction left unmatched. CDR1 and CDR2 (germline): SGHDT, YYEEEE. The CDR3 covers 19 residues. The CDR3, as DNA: TGTGCCAGCAGCCCCGGGGACAGAGCCGCCTCGTTCTCTGGAAACACCATATATTTT. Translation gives CASSPGDRAASFSGNTIYF.

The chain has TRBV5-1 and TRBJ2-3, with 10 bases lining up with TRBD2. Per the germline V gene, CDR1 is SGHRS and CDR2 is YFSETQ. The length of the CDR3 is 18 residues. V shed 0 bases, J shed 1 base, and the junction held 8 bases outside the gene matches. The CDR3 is CASSLEASGGVGTDTQYF. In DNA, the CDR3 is TGCGCCAGCAGCTTGGAGGCTAGCGGGGGCGTCGGCACAGATACGCAGTATTTT.

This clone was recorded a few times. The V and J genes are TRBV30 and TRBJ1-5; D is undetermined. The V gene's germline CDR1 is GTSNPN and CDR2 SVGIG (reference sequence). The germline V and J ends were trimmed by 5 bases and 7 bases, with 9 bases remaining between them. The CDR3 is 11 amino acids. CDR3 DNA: TGTGCCTGGGGGGAGACCCAGCCCCAGCATTTT. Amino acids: CAWGETQPQHF.

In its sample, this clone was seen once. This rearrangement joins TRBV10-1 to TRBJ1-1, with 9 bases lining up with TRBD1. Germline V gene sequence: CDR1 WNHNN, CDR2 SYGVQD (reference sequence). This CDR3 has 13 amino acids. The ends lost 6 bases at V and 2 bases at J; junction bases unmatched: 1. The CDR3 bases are TGCGCCAGCAGAACAGGGGGCAACACTGAAGCTTTCTTT. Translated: CASRTGGNTEAFF.

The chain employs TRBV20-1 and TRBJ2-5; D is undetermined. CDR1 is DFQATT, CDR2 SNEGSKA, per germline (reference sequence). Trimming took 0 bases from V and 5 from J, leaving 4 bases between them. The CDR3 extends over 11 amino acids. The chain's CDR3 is CSAREYETQYF. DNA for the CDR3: TGCAGTGCTAGAGAGTATGAGACCCAGTACTTC.

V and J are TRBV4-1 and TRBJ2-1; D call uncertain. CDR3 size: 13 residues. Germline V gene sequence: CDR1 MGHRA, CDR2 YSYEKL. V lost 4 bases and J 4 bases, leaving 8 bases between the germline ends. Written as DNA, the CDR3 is TGCGCCAGCAGCCTGGCCCCATACAATGAGCAGTTCTTC. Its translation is CASSLAPYNEQFF.

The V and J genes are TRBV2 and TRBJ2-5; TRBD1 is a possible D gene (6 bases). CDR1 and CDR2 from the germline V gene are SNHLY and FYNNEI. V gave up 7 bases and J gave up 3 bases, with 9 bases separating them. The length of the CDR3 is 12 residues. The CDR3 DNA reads TGTGCCAGCACGCCAGGGGAAGAGACCCAGTACTTC. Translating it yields CASTPGEETQYF.

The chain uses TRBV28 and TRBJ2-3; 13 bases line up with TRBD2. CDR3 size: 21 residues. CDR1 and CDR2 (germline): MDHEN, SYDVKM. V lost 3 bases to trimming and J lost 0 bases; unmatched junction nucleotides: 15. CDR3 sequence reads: CASSFDIKGLAGSSSTDTQYF. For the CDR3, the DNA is TGTGCCAGCAGTTTCGATATCAAGGGACTAGCGGGGAGTTCTAGCACAGATACGCAGTATTTT. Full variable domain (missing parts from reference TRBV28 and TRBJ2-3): DVKVTQSSRYLVKRTGEKVFLECVQDMDHENMFWYRQDPGLGLRLIYFSYDVKMKEKGDIPEGYSVSREKKERFSLILESASTNQTSMYLCASSFDIKGLAGSSSTDTQYFGPGTRLTVL.

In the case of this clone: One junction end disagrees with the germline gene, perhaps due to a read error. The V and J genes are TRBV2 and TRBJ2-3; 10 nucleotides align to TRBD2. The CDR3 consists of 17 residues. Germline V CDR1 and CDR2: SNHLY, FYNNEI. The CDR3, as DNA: TGTGCCAGCAGCGAAGGGGTCAGCGGGGGGGCCGCAGATACGCAGTATTTT. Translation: CASSEGVSGGAADTQYF.

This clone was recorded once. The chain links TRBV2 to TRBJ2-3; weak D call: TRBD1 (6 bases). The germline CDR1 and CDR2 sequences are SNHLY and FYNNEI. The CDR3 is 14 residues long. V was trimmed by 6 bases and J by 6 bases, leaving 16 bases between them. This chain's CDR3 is CASSATGSQDTQYF. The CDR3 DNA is TGTGCCAGCAGCGCTACAGGGTCGCAGGATACGCAGTATTTT.

The CDR3 loop reads CASSEGQGTETQYF. The CDR3 DNA is TGTGCCAGCAGTGAGGGTCAGGGTACGGAGACCCAGTACTTC. The V call is TRBV6-1, the J call TRBJ2-5; D is possibly TRBD1 (5 bases). CDR1 and CDR2 from the germline V gene are MNHNS and SASEGT. This CDR3 has 14 amino acids. V lost 3 bases to trimming and J lost 5 bases, with 13 bases between them.

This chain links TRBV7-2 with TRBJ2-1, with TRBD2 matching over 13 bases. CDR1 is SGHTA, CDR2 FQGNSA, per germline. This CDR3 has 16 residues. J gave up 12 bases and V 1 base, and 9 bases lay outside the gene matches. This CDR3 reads CASSLEGLAGRTVQFF. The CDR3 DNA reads TGTGCCAGCAGCTTAGAGGGACTAGCGGGGCGCACGGTGCAGTTCTTC.